This T cell receptor beta chain was sequenced during a study of cytomegalovirus exposure and HLA in healthy donors. Germline lookup yields CDR1 SQVTM and CDR2 ANQGSEA. The CDR3 is 13 residues long. Trimming left V 7 bases short and J 4 bases short, with 13 bases between. With 60 Vbeta and 13 Jbeta primers, the PCR was carried out. Assay used: immunoSEQ multiplex PCR; TCRdb lists only in-frame clones, some missing. Of roughly 150,000 clones in the sample, about 74% are singletons; the top ten hold 3% to 3.5%. The material sequenced was PBMCs. This chain connects TRBV29-1 to TRBJ2-2, with TRBD1 as a possible D gene (7 bases). This clonotype originated in a man aged 35 to 55 in good health and CMV-seronegative. The CDR3 loop reads CSAGGLGTGELFF. CDR3 DNA: TGCAGCGCAGGGGGGCTCGGCACCGGGGAGCTGTTTTTT.